This T cell receptor beta chain was captured by sequencing in a study of Ad26.COV2.S vaccination and SARS-CoV-2 variants. Study background: The donor belonged to the COV1001 Ad26.COV2.S trial arm. Into the muscle, Ad26.COV2.S was dosed once or twice, 56 days apart.

CDR1 and CDR2 from the germline V gene are MNHNS and SASEGT. Trimming took 3 bases from V and 4 from J; bases not matched to a gene: 8. The CDR3 runs to 15 residues. Study-level findings and limits: Marked by substantial breadth, spike-specific CD8+ and CD4+ T cell responses were reportedly seen after vaccination.

About this clone itself: Its matching antigen is unknown.

The table came from immunoSEQ multiplex PCR; TCRdb's copy has only in-frame clones and leaves some out. The sample holds roughly 400,000 clones, around 91% seen once. Stated treatment: about 20 received Ad26.COV2.S at low or high dose, single or two shots; 5 received placebo; per-sample allocation not given. Specimens were obtained on day 63 following the first vaccine or placebo injection. This sample comprised peripheral blood, obtained in a trial of Ad26.COV2.S vaccine versus placebo. J is TRBJ2-7 and V is TRBV6-1; 8 positions agree with TRBD1. The receptor was isolated from a person aged 18-60 years who received the Ad26.COV2.S COVID-19 vaccine or a placebo. The CDR3 nucleotides read TGTGCCAGCAGTGATCTCGGACAGGGCATTTACGAGCAGTACTTC. Translating it yields CASSDLGQGIYEQYF.